One sample yielded the 30 T cell receptor beta chains listed below, sequenced in a study of T cells after yellow fever vaccination. TCRdb processed the 5' RACE reads anew with MiXCR; each CDR3 protein has one entry. The table records 620,000 or so distinct CDR3 sequences, around an eighth of them present only once. Sample: PBMCs, taken on the day of the yellow fever booster vaccination. All receptors come from a man aged 25-45 years who received the YFV17D yellow fever vaccine.

The table lists this clonotype with a few counts. The chain uses TRBV18 and TRBJ2-7, with D uncertain. Germline V gene data show CDR1 as KGHSH and CDR2 as LQKENI. Trimming removed 6 bases at V and 6 bases at J, with 15 bases between. CDR3 length equals 13 residues. The CDR3 region has the DNA TGTGCCAGCTCGACCAGTCAAGCGTTCGAGCAGTACTTC. This gives the protein CASSTSQAFEQYF.

V gene TRBV7-2 combines with J gene TRBJ2-7, with TRBD2 matching over 9 bases. This CDR3 spans 14 amino acids. The germline gives CDR1 SGHTA, CDR2 FQGNSA. V was pared by 5 bases and J by 2 bases, with 4 bases of the junction left unmatched. CDR3 nucleotides: TGTGCCAGCAGCGGCAGGACTAGCGCCTACGAGCAGTACTTC. Its protein product is CASSGRTSAYEQYF.

J is TRBJ2-7 and V is TRBV7-2, with 13 bases aligning to TRBD2. V lost 7 bases and J lost 4; bases outside the gene matches: 7. The CDR3 has 15 amino acids. Germline assignment: CDR1 SGHTA and CDR2 FQGNSA. The CDR3 sequence is CASTRTSGRVYEQYF. DNA for the CDR3: TGTGCCAGCACCCGGACTAGCGGGAGAGTATACGAGCAGTACTTC.

The V call is TRBV7-9, the J call TRBJ2-1; D is perhaps TRBD1 (6 bases). Per germline, CDR1 SEHNR and CDR2 FQNEAQ (reference sequence). This CDR3 contains 14 residues. V was cut by 5 bases and J by 4 bases, with 12 bases left in between. The CDR3 DNA reads TGTGCCAGCAGCGGTGGAGGACAGTACAATGAGCAGTTCTTC. Translated: CASSGGGQYNEQFF.

In its sample, this clonotype was seen a few times. V and J are TRBV2 and TRBJ1-2, with 8 bases aligning to TRBD1. CDR1 is SNHLY, CDR2 FYNNEI, per germline. There are 13 residues in the CDR3. V trimming: 9 bases; J trimming: 5 bases; junction bases outside the gene matches: 8. This CDR3 reads CASPRGRGYGYTF. CDR3 DNA: TGTGCCAGTCCCAGGGGGCGTGGGTATGGCTACACCTTC.

The genes are TRBV6-5 and TRBJ2-1; D possibly corresponds to TRBD2 (5 bases). Germline V gene data show CDR1 as MNHEY and CDR2 as SVGAGI. With 3 bases removed from V and 0 bases from J, the gap between germline ends came to 9 bases. The CDR3 covers 15 residues. The chain's CDR3 is CASSYIGVSYNEQFF. CDR3 nucleotide sequence: TGTGCCAGCAGTTATATCGGGGTCTCCTACAATGAGCAGTTCTTC.

This clonotype appeared a few times. The genes are TRBV10-3 and TRBJ1-5, with 8 positions matching TRBD1. After removal of 2 bases from V and 2 bases from J, the junction contained 5 bases not matched to a gene. This CDR3 is built from 16 residues. Germline lookup yields CDR1 ENHRY and CDR2 SYGVKD. This CDR3 reads CAISEVGQGGNQPQHF. The CDR3 DNA reads as TGTGCCATCAGTGAGGTTGGACAGGGAGGCAATCAGCCCCAGCATTTT.

The chain joins TRBV5-8 to TRBJ2-3; tentative D call: TRBD2 (5 bases). Per germline, CDR1 SGHTS and CDR2 YDEGEE. Trimming pared 2 bases from V and 2 bases from J, leaving 12 bases between. This CDR3 spans 15 amino acids. The DNA of the CDR3 is TGTGCCAGCAGCTTTTCTAACGGGATCACAGATACGCAGTATTTT. This encodes CASSFSNGITDTQYF.

This clonotype was counted between two and nine times. The V call is TRBV29-1, the J call TRBJ2-7; TRBD2 aligns across 7 bases. After removal of 1 base from V and 6 bases from J, the junction contained 15 bases not matched to a gene. Germline loops: CDR1 SQVTM, CDR2 ANQGSEA. The length of the CDR3 is 16 residues. CDR3 bases: TGCAGCGTTGAAGGTAAAATGGGCGGGAGTCCTTTCGAGCAGTACTTC. Amino acids: CSVEGKMGGSPFEQYF.

V is TRBV11-2 and J is TRBJ2-7; D remains ambiguous. This CDR3 spans 14 amino acids. Trimming left V 5 bases short and J 0 bases short, with 11 bases between. The V gene's germline CDR1 is SGHAT and CDR2 FQNNGV. The DNA of the CDR3 is TGTGCCAGCAGCCCGCGGAGAGCCTCCTACGAGCAGTACTTC. Translated: CASSPRRASYEQYF.

The chain is built from TRBV4-2 and TRBJ1-4, with 7 bases matching TRBD1. V lost 3 bases to trimming and J lost 3 bases; unmatched junction nucleotides: 4. CDR3 length: 15 residues. In germline, CDR1 is LGHNA, CDR2 YNFKEQ. In DNA, the CDR3 is TGTGCCAGCAGCCATGAGGGACAGCCTAATGAAAAACTGTTTTTT. Its translation: CASSHEGQPNEKLFF.

This clonotype was counted between two and nine times. The V call is TRBV6-2 or TRBV6-3, the J call TRBJ1-5; D is undetermined. Trimming stripped 5 bases from V and 4 bases from J, with 9 bases between. Germline V CDR1 and CDR2: MNHEY, SVGEGT. CDR3 length: 13 amino acids. CDR3 amino acids: CASSNGGNQPQHF. In nucleotides, the CDR3 is TGTGCCAGCAGTAATGGAGGTAATCAGCCCCAGCATTTT.

CDR3 bases: TGTGCCAGCAAACCAGCGGGAGTCTGGAATGAGCAGTTCTTC. It is translated as CASKPAGVWNEQFF. This chain uses TRBV6-2 or TRBV6-3 with TRBJ2-1; 8 bases line up with TRBD2. V shed 7 bases, J shed 7 bases, and the junction held 9 bases outside the gene matches. The CDR3 sequence is 14 residues long. From germline, CDR1 is MNHEY and CDR2 SVGEGT.

J is TRBJ2-1 and V is TRBV19; tentatively, D is TRBD1 (5 bases). The CDR3 is 15 residues long. The V gene lost 1 base and the J gene lost 7 bases, with 14 bases spanning the gap. The germline V gene encodes CDR1 LNHDA and CDR2 SQIVND (reference sequence). CDR3 region: CASSIGLQGRNEQFF. In DNA, the CDR3 is TGTGCCAGTAGTATAGGTCTTCAGGGTAGGAATGAGCAGTTCTTC.

This clonotype was picked up a small number of times. This chain uses TRBV7-9 with TRBJ1-4; D is uncertain. The CDR3 has 15 amino acids. Germline V lookup: CDR1 SEHNR, CDR2 FQNEAQ (reference sequence). The V and J ends lost 1 base and 0 bases respectively, with 6 bases between them. The CDR3 spells CASSLGEATNEKLFF. The CDR3 region has the DNA TGTGCCAGCAGCTTAGGGGAAGCAACTAATGAAAAACTGTTTTTT.

The V gene is TRBV6-1, the J gene TRBJ2-2, with D possibly called TRBD1 or TRBD2 (5 bases each). Germline assignment: CDR1 MNHNS and CDR2 SASEGT. The V end was cut by 10 bases, the J end by 4 bases, with 16 bases between. This CDR3 is 14 amino acids long. The CDR3 DNA reads TGTGCCACACCCGGTTGGGGGAGCACCGGGGAGCTGTTTTTT. Protein product: CATPGWGSTGELFF.

This clonotype was detected only a few times. The chain uses TRBV12-3 or TRBV12-4 and TRBJ2-1; 7 bases match TRBD2. The CDR3 is 15 amino acids. The V gene end was trimmed by 1 base and the J gene end by 8 bases; junction bases not matched to a gene: 8. CDR3 region: CASSLDRGRVDEQFF. The CDR3 DNA reads as TGTGCCAGCAGTTTAGATCGCGGGAGAGTCGATGAGCAGTTCTTC.

V usage is TRBV12-3 or TRBV12-4 and J usage is TRBJ2-2; D gene ambiguous. V was shortened by 1 base and J by 1 base, with 7 bases between the two germline ends. The CDR3 sequence is 15 residues long. The CDR3 protein is CASSLDFRNTGELFF. CDR3 bases: TGTGCCAGCAGTTTAGACTTCCGGAACACCGGGGAGCTGTTTTTT.

The V and J genes are TRBV29-1 and TRBJ2-7, with D perhaps TRBD1 (5 bases). Germline assignment: CDR1 SQVTM and CDR2 ANQGSEA. Trimming removed 6 bases from V and 3 bases from J, with 12 bases in between. The CDR3 has 12 amino acids. CDR3 DNA: TGCAGCGTCAAGGACAAGATCTACGAGCAGTACTTC. As protein: CSVKDKIYEQYF.

This clonotype was detected ten times or more. V gene TRBV5-1 combines with J gene TRBJ2-1; the match to TRBD2 covers 14 bases. Per the germline V gene, CDR1 is SGHRS and CDR2 is YFSETQ. This CDR3 spans 17 amino acids. Unmatched junction bases numbered 7, after V lost 0 bases and J lost 8 bases. The CDR3 here is CASSLGTGTSGSYEQFF. The CDR3 nucleotides read TGCGCCAGCAGCTTGGGGACCGGGACTAGCGGGAGCTATGAGCAGTTCTTC. Using reference TRBV5-1 and TRBJ2-1 for the parts outside the CDR3, the full variable domain is KAGVTQTPRYLIKTRGQQVTLSCSPISGHRSVSWYQQTPGQGLQFLFEYFSETQRNKGNFPGRFSGRQFSNSRSEMNVSTLELGDSALYLCASSLGTGTSGSYEQFFGPGTRLTVL.

This chain connects TRBV12-3 or TRBV12-4 to TRBJ2-3; 7 bases are shared with TRBD1. The CDR3 contains 14 residues. Trimming at V came to 6 bases and at J to 2 bases, leaving 5 bases not matched to a gene. In DNA, the CDR3 is TGTGCCAGCAGGAGGGGGCTTAACACAGATACGCAGTATTTT. Translated: CASRRGLNTDTQYF.

This clonotype was observed a few times. This rearrangement joins TRBV7-2 to TRBJ2-1; the match to TRBD2 covers 11 bases. The CDR3 extends over 15 amino acids. In germline, CDR1 is SGHTA, CDR2 FQGNSA. With V trimmed by 5 bases and J by 8 bases, 8 bases remained unmatched. DNA for the CDR3: TGTGCCAGCAGCATCACTAGCGGGAGTCTCTATGAGCAGTTCTTC. This translates into CASSITSGSLYEQFF. Supplemented by reference TRBV7-2 and TRBJ2-1, the full variable domain reads GAGVSQSPSNKVTEKGKDVELRCDPISGHTALYWYRQSLGQGLEFLIYFQGNSAPDKSGLPSDRFSAERTGGSVSTLTIQRTQQEDSAVYLCASSITSGSLYEQFFGPGTRLTVL.

In this sample, this clonotype turned up a few times. CDR3 nucleotide sequence: TGTGCCAGCAGCCAAGATACGCACCCCGGGGAAAAACTGTTTTTT. It is translated as CASSQDTHPGEKLFF. The J gene is TRBJ1-4, the V gene TRBV4-2; D remains ambiguous. The CDR3 sequence is 15 residues long. Looked up from germline, CDR1 is LGHNA and CDR2 is YNFKEQ. Deletions cut 0 bases from V and 8 bases from J, with 13 bases between.

The chain is built from TRBV27 and TRBJ2-5; D might be TRBD2 (5 bases). Germline loops: CDR1 MNHEY, CDR2 SMNVEV (reference sequence). V was trimmed by 4 bases and J by 5 bases, leaving 14 bases between them. This CDR3 comprises 14 residues. The CDR3 protein is CASSYLGEAETQYF. In DNA form, the CDR3 reads TGTGCCAGCAGTTATCTGGGAGAGGCTGAGACCCAGTACTTC.

This clonotype was detected ten times or more. The CDR3 protein is CATMTGGSGELFF. CDR3 in DNA: TGTGCCACCATGACGGGAGGCTCCGGGGAGCTGTTTTTT. V usage is TRBV12-3 or TRBV12-4 and J usage is TRBJ2-2; 7 positions agree with TRBD2. With 10 bases clipped from V and 6 bases from J, the junction kept 8 bases outside the gene matches. This CDR3 comprises 13 residues.

This chain joins TRBV2 and TRBJ2-1, with 8 bases matching TRBD2. Losses at the gene ends were 6 bases for V and 8 bases for J; bases not matched to a gene: 9. The CDR3 is 14 residues long. Germline V CDR1 and CDR2: SNHLY, FYNNEI. The CDR3 region has the DNA TGTGCCAGCAGGATAGCGGGAAGAACCGATGAGCAGTTCTTC. Amino acids: CASRIAGRTDEQFF.

The chain joins TRBV1 to TRBJ2-1. TRBV1 constitutes a pseudogene. This CDR3 has 10 amino acids. The chain's CDR3 is CTSSVNEQFF. The CDR3 DNA follows: TGCACCAGCAGCGTAAATGAGCAGTTCTTC.

In its sample, this clonotype was seen a few times. V is TRBV11-3 and J is TRBJ2-2, with 13 bases identical to TRBD2. Germline-derived CDR1 and CDR2 are SGHNT and YENEEA. V was pared by 5 bases and J by 6 bases, with 6 bases of the junction left unmatched. The CDR3 contains 16 residues. The DNA of the CDR3 is TGTGCCAGCAGCCTTCGGACTAGCGGGAGTGCCGGGGAGCTGTTTTTT. It translates to CASSLRTSGSAGELFF.

CDR3 region: CASSLDLAGNEQFF. The CDR3 DNA follows: TGTGCCAGCAGCTTGGATCTAGCGGGAAATGAGCAGTTCTTC. J is TRBJ2-1 and V is TRBV5-6; 9 bases are a match to TRBD2. Looked up from germline, CDR1 is SGHDT and CDR2 is YYEEEE. Trimming cost V 0 bases and J 7 bases; bases outside gene matches: 2. CDR3 length equals 14 residues.

The genes are TRBV7-9 and TRBJ1-6; D possibly corresponds to TRBD1 (5 bases). V lost 5 bases to trimming and J lost 6 bases, with 17 bases between them. Germline CDR1 SEHNR, CDR2 FQNEAQ (reference sequence). There are 16 residues in the CDR3. The CDR3 bases are TGTGCCAGCAGCGTGGTGGAGGGGAGCGGTAATTCACCCCTCCACTTT. This gives the protein CASSVVEGSGNSPLHF.